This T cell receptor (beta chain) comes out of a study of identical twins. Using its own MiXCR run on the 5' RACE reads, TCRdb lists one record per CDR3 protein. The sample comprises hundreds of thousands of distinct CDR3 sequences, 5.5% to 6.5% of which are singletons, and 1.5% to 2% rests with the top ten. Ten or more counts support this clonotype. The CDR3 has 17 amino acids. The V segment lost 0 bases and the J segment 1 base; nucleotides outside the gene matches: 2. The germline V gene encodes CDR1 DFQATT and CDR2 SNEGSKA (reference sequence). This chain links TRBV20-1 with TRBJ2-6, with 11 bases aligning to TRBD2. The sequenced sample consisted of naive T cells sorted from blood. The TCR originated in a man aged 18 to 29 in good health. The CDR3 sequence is CSARDLAGGSGANVLTF. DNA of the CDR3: TGCAGTGCTAGAGATTTAGCGGGAGGGTCTGGGGCCAACGTCCTGACTTTC.